This T cell receptor beta chain was recovered during a study of shared clonotypes between healthy human individuals. Study results and limitations: When compared with the clonotypes that were shared by all four sorted-subset donors, the non-shared clonotypes turned out to have lower generation probabilities. It was expected that sequencing depth would affect clonotype sharing among donors.

Only in-frame clones appear in the TCRdb table, and some are missing; sequencing was by immunoSEQ multiplex PCR. The table lists 2 million to 2.5 million clones, just over 90% of them singletons. As concerns this clone: Its specificity is not known. Other DNA sequences in this specimen translate into the identical CDR3.

The CDR3 sequence is 14 residues long. The germline gives CDR1 SGHRS, CDR2 YFSETQ. Trimming cost V 4 bases and J 1 base, with 9 bases left between them. Every donor was a Caucasian adult from Nashville, Tennessee. The TCR was taken from a man in his late teens or twenties in good health. Some clones in this sample may be carry-over from other donors' samples. The sample comprised naive CD4+ T cells from PBMCs. As to subset: CD45RA+ positively selected. V and J are TRBV5-1 and TRBJ2-1; tentatively, D is TRBD2 (5 bases). The CDR3 protein is CASSGGQSYNEQFF. The CDR3 DNA is TGCGCCAGCAGCGGCGGGCAATCCTACAATGAGCAGTTCTTC. Using reference TRBV5-1 and TRBJ2-1 for the parts outside the CDR3, the full variable domain is KAGVTQTPRYLIKTRGQQVTLSCSPISGHRSVSWYQQTPGQGLQFLFEYFSETQRNKGNFPGRFSGRQFSNSRSEMNVSTLELGDSALYLCASSGGQSYNEQFFGPGTRLTVL.